Below, one T cell receptor (beta chain) is given with its context. This sample was included in a study of T cells in Graves' hyperthyroidism and ophthalmopathy. Amplified TCR beta CDR3 regions came from RNA transcripts. An initial round of RT-PCR targeting the TCR CDR3 relied on the HTBI primer set. From the multiplex PCR reads, TCRdb called clonotypes with MiXCR, one entry per CDR3 protein. Among roughly 30,000 distinct CDR3 sequences listed, approximately 45% were seen once. The PBMCs were sourced from fresh peripheral blood (approximately 10 ml). There are 12 residues in the CDR3. Trimming shortened V by 3 bases and J by 1 base, and 5 bases separated the two germline ends. Germline V gives CDR1 SQVTM, CDR2 ANQGSEA.

This sequence originates from a woman between 25 and 40 years old with Graves' hyperthyroidism. Input material: blood. The chain employs TRBV29-1 and TRBJ2-3; D remains unclear. This CDR3 reads CSVDERTDTQYF. CDR3 sequence (DNA): TGCAGCGTTGATGAACGCACAGATACGCAGTATTTT.